The clone carrying this T cell receptor beta chain was seen only a few times. Antigen specificity is unknown. This sample was taken from a study of T-cell memory formation after mild COVID-19. For the study at large: TCR clusters were largely donor specific.

Findings and caveats of the study: Contracting clones localized mainly to CM and EM when CD4+ and mainly to EMRA when CD8+.

Germline CDR1 reads SGHNT; CDR2 reads YYREEE (reference sequence). Trimming removed 2 bases from V and 13 bases from J, with 15 bases in between. This CDR3 region has 12 residues. Using its own MiXCR run on the 5' RACE reads, TCRdb lists one record per CDR3 protein. The sample lists about 340,000 distinct CDR3 sequences, approximately 13% occurring once. This chain connects TRBV5-4 to TRBJ1-2; D unresolved. The receptor comes from a man between 18 and 29 years old who had mild COVID-19 (a few samples of this study predate the infection). Cell type and time point are not known. The specimen sequenced was PBMCs or a T cell subset sorted from them (not recorded which). This CDR3 reads CASSFYRQSATF. The CDR3 region has the DNA TGTGCCAGCAGCTTTTATCGGCAGTCAGCCACCTTC.